One and the same sample provided the 29 T cell receptor beta chains below, sequenced in a study of blood T cell repertoires in COVID-19. The protocol was immunoSEQ multiplex PCR, while the TCRdb copy is restricted to in-frame clones and leaves out a portion. The sample shows approximately 290,000 clones, 70% to 90% of them seen only once. Sequenced material: peripheral blood. These receptors were collected from a woman aged 55-75 years with acute or convalescent COVID-19.

The chain employs TRBV29-1 and TRBJ2-3; TRBD2 agrees at 11 bases. The CDR3 runs 16 residues. The V segment lost 2 bases and the J segment 1 base; nucleotides outside the gene matches: 5. Germline V gene lookup returns CDR1 SQVTM and CDR2 ANQGSEA. This CDR3 is CSVELAGGLGTDTQYF. The CDR3 region has the DNA TGCAGCGTTGAACTAGCGGGAGGTCTGGGCACAGATACGCAGTATTTT.

The chain uses TRBV6-5 and TRBJ1-4; maybe TRBD1 (5 bases). V lost 5 bases to trimming and J lost 2 bases, with 12 bases between them. From germline, CDR1 is MNHEY and CDR2 SVGAGI. The CDR3 runs 15 residues. The CDR3 bases are TGTGCCAGCAGTAGCCCCAGGGTGACTAATGAAAAACTGTTTTTT. It codes for CASSSPRVTNEKLFF.

The V gene is TRBV2, the J gene TRBJ1-1; perhaps TRBD1 as D (6 bases). There are 14 residues in the CDR3. Per germline, CDR1 SNHLY and CDR2 FYNNEI. V was shortened by 7 bases and J by 2 bases, with 14 bases between the two germline ends. For the CDR3, the DNA is TGTGCCAGCACCTTACAGGGTTTAAACACTGAAGCTTTCTTT. Translated: CASTLQGLNTEAFF. The full variable domain, completed using reference TRBV2 and TRBJ1-1, is EPEVTQTPSHQVTQMGQEVILRCVPISNHLYFYWYRQILGQKVEFLVSFYNNEISEKSEIFDDQFSVERPDGSNFTLKIRSTKLEDSAMYFCASTLQGLNTEAFFGQGTRLTVV.

The rearrangement links TRBV2 to TRBJ2-5; TRBD1 is a possible D gene (6 bases). This CDR3 has 14 residues. CDR1 SNHLY and CDR2 FYNNEI come from the germline V gene. The ends were cut back, 7 bases at V and 2 bases at J, with 14 bases in the middle. The CDR3 reads CASNLLRGQETQYF. In nucleotides, the CDR3 is TGTGCCAGCAATCTACTCAGGGGACAAGAGACCCAGTACTTC.

The V and J genes are TRBV7-3 and TRBJ2-1; perhaps TRBD2 as D (5 bases). The V gene lost 4 bases and the J gene lost 9 bases, with 19 bases spanning the gap. Germline loops: CDR1 SGHTA, CDR2 FQGTGA. The CDR3 extends over 15 amino acids. This CDR3 reads CASSYRPGLAGEQFF. In DNA form, the CDR3 reads TGTGCCAGCAGCTACCGTCCTGGGCTAGCCGGTGAGCAGTTCTTC.

The chain recombines TRBV7-9 with TRBJ2-3; D unresolved. The germline gives CDR1 SEHNR, CDR2 FQNEAQ (reference sequence). This CDR3 is built from 12 residues. V was shortened by 4 bases and J by 7 bases, with 9 bases between the two germline ends. The CDR3 DNA is TGTGCCAGCAGCTCTTCTCTCCATACGCAGTATTTT. It translates to CASSSSLHTQYF.

This chain joins TRBV2 and TRBJ2-2; 8 bases are shared with TRBD1. Germline CDR1 SNHLY, CDR2 FYNNEI. This CDR3 contains 15 residues. With V trimmed by 11 bases and J by 1 base, 9 bases remained unmatched. CDR3 in DNA: TGTGCCGGACGCCGTGGACAGGGGAACACCGGGGAGCTGTTTTTT. It encodes CAGRRGQGNTGELFF.

This chain links TRBV6-1 with TRBJ2-7; 8 bases align to TRBD1. The CDR3 runs 14 residues. CDR1 MNHNS and CDR2 SASEGT come from the germline V gene. V shed 3 bases, J shed 1 base, and the junction held 2 bases outside the gene matches. CDR3 in amino acids: CASSDGQGSYEQYF. CDR3 nucleotide sequence: TGTGCCAGCAGTGACGGACAGGGATCCTACGAGCAGTACTTC.

The rearrangement joins TRBV5-1 to TRBJ1-5; 7 bases are shared with TRBD1. This CDR3 has 15 residues. Germline V gene lookup returns CDR1 SGHRS and CDR2 YFSETQ. With V trimmed by 4 bases and J by 5 bases, 9 bases remained unmatched. The CDR3 is CASSPWDREDQPQHF. In nucleotides, the CDR3 is TGCGCCAGCAGCCCGTGGGACAGAGAGGATCAGCCCCAGCATTTT.

The genes are TRBV6-1 and TRBJ2-3; D possibly corresponds to TRBD2 (5 bases). Trimming removed 2 bases from V and 2 bases from J, with 14 bases in between. The germline V gene encodes CDR1 MNHNS and CDR2 SASEGT. This CDR3 contains 16 residues. The CDR3 nucleotides read TGTGCCAGCAGTGAAATGATAGCGCCTATCACAGATACGCAGTATTTT. This encodes CASSEMIAPITDTQYF.

This chain joins TRBV2 and TRBJ2-1; maybe TRBD2 (5 bases). V was cut by 1 base and J by 9 bases, with 10 bases left in between. The CDR3 extends over 13 amino acids. Germline V lookup: CDR1 SNHLY, CDR2 FYNNEI. In DNA, the CDR3 is TGTGCCAGCAGTGAAGGCGGTGCGGGTGAGCAGTTCTTC. Translating it yields CASSEGGAGEQFF.

The chain combines TRBV7-6 with TRBJ2-7, with 8 bases aligning to TRBD2. After removal of 3 bases from V and 0 bases from J, the junction contained 4 bases not matched to a gene. Germline V lookup: CDR1 SGHVS, CDR2 FNYEAQ. The CDR3 extends over 15 amino acids. In DNA, the CDR3 is TGTGCCAGCAGCTTGGCTAGCGGGTACTCCTACGAGCAGTACTTC. It is translated as CASSLASGYSYEQYF.

This chain uses TRBV6-5 with TRBJ1-6; D perhaps matches TRBD1 (6 bases). This CDR3 spans 13 amino acids. Deletions cut 8 bases from V and 7 bases from J, with 12 bases between. In germline, CDR1 is MNHEY, CDR2 SVGAGI. The CDR3 loop reads CASLDRLNSPLHF. DNA of the CDR3: TGTGCCAGCCTGGACAGACTGAATTCACCCCTCCACTTT.

The rearrangement links TRBV19 to TRBJ1-5; D possibly corresponds to TRBD1 (5 bases). Trimming took 3 bases from V and 8 from J, leaving 17 bases between them. CDR3 length equals 15 residues. Germline-derived CDR1 and CDR2 are LNHDA and SQIVND (reference sequence). For the CDR3, the DNA is TGTGCCAGTAGTATCGGCAGGTATAGCAGGGAGCCCCAGCATTTT. This gives the protein CASSIGRYSREPQHF.

J is TRBJ1-5 and V is TRBV4-1; 7 bases fit TRBD1. The CDR3 length is 15 residues. The germline V gene encodes CDR1 MGHRA and CDR2 YSYEKL. V shed 6 bases and J 5 bases; nucleotides not matched to a gene: 10. The CDR3 region has the DNA TGCGCCAGCAGACCTACAGGGGTCCGGGATCAGCCCCAGCATTTT. Translating gives CASRPTGVRDQPQHF.

Comment on this clone: A much larger clonotype is one base distant, so this may be a read error. This rearrangement joins TRBV5-5 to TRBJ1-1; no clear D. Trimming stripped 0 bases from V and 1 base from J, with 4 bases between. The CDR3 length is 13 residues. The germline gives CDR1 SGHKS, CDR2 YYEKEE (reference sequence). DNA of the CDR3: TGTGCCAGCAGCTTGGGCGGGAACACTGAAGCTTTCTTT. It specifies CASSLGGNTEAFF. The complete variable domain, with remaining parts taken from reference TRBV5-5 and TRBJ1-1, reads DAGVTQSPTHLIKTRGQQVTLRCSPISGHKSVSWYQQVLGQGPQFIFQYYEKEERGRGNFPDRFSARQFPNYSSELNVNALLLGDSALYLCASSLGGNTEAFFGQGTRLTVV.

V is TRBV11-2 and J is TRBJ2-2; D is ambiguous. Trimming cost V 5 bases and J 5 bases, with 12 bases left between them. The CDR3 extends over 14 amino acids. The germline CDR1 and CDR2 sequences are SGHAT and FQNNGV. The CDR3 nucleotides read TGTGCCAGCAGCCCCGCCTCAGTGACCGGGGAGCTGTTTTTT. Translation gives CASSPASVTGELFF.

This clone showed up just a few times. V gene TRBV7-9 combines with J gene TRBJ1-4; TRBD1 matches 9 bases. CDR3 length: 17 residues. J was trimmed by 5 bases and V by 0 bases; bases with no gene match: 7. Germline V gene sequence: CDR1 SEHNR, CDR2 FQNEAQ (reference sequence). In DNA form, the CDR3 reads TGTGCCAGCAGCTTAGCACTATCTGGACAGGGGAATGAAAAACTGTTTTTT. This translates into CASSLALSGQGNEKLFF.

The V call is TRBV6-5, the J call TRBJ2-1; a possible D gene is TRBD1 (6 bases). Germline CDR1 is MNHEY and CDR2 is SVGAGI. This CDR3 spans 15 amino acids. V lost 6 bases and J lost 2, with 14 bases in between. The CDR3 loop is CASRHRVVAYNEQFF. DNA of the CDR3: TGTGCCAGCAGGCACAGGGTTGTAGCCTACAATGAGCAGTTCTTC.

The chain links TRBV12-3 or TRBV12-4 to TRBJ2-1, with unresolved D. The length of the CDR3 is 13 residues. Trimming pared 5 bases from V and 0 bases from J, leaving 5 bases between. In nucleotides, the CDR3 is TGTGCCAGCAGTCAAAACTCCTACAATGAGCAGTTCTTC. This encodes CASSQNSYNEQFF.

The genes are TRBV15 and TRBJ2-6, with a tentative D call TRBD1 (6 bases). Germline-derived CDR1 and CDR2 are LNHNV and YYDKDF (reference sequence). V lost 0 bases and J 1 base, leaving 16 bases between the germline ends. This CDR3 has 19 amino acids. The CDR3 here is CATSRDSYGRGSGANVLTF. CDR3 nucleotides: TGTGCCACCAGCAGAGATAGTTATGGCAGGGGTTCTGGGGCCAACGTCCTGACTTTC.

The chain's CDR3 is CASSSRDRVYEQYF. CDR3 in DNA: TGTGCCAGCAGCTCCCGGGACAGGGTCTACGAGCAGTACTTC. The V and J genes are TRBV11-2 and TRBJ2-7, with 9 bases fitting TRBD1. Germline trimming cut 4 bases from V and 3 bases from J; bases unmatched to any gene: 4. In germline, CDR1 is SGHAT, CDR2 FQNNGV. The CDR3 has 14 amino acids.

The V gene is TRBV5-1, the J gene TRBJ2-1; tentative D call: TRBD2 (5 bases). Per the germline V gene, CDR1 is SGHRS and CDR2 is YFSETQ. V gave up 0 bases and J gave up 8 bases, with 12 bases separating them. CDR3 size: 14 residues. The CDR3 DNA follows: TGCGCCAGCAGCTTGGATGGAGGTCTTGATGAGCAGTTCTTC. The encoded protein is CASSLDGGLDEQFF. Complete variable domain (other parts from reference TRBV5-1 and TRBJ2-1): KAGVTQTPRYLIKTRGQQVTLSCSPISGHRSVSWYQQTPGQGLQFLFEYFSETQRNKGNFPGRFSGRQFSNSRSEMNVSTLELGDSALYLCASSLDGGLDEQFFGPGTRLTVL.

The chain couples TRBV3-1 (or the pseudogene TRBV3-2) to TRBJ1-1; tentative D call: TRBD1 (6 bases). Looked up from germline, CDR1 is LGHDT and CDR2 is YNNKEL (reference sequence). This CDR3 has 14 residues. The germline V and J ends were trimmed by 2 bases and 2 bases, with 9 bases remaining between them. The CDR3 protein is CASSQLTGNTEAFF. As DNA, the CDR3 is TGTGCCAGCAGCCAATTGACAGGTAACACTGAAGCTTTCTTT.

The chain joins TRBV11-3 to TRBJ2-7; D unresolved. Trimming cost V 5 bases and J 5 bases, with 10 bases left between them. CDR1 SGHNT and CDR2 YENEEA come from the germline V gene. The CDR3 sequence is 12 residues long. In DNA, the CDR3 is TGTGCCAGCAGCCGTGGGCAGCACGAGCAGTACTTC. This gives the protein CASSRGQHEQYF.

This clone was recorded once. The chain couples TRBV28 to TRBJ1-1; D not resolved. Germline V gene data show CDR1 as MDHEN and CDR2 as SYDVKM. The CDR3 runs 14 residues. V gave up 6 bases and J gave up 5 bases, with 16 bases separating them. This CDR3 is CASSPRPLLTEAFF. In DNA, the CDR3 is TGTGCCAGCAGCCCCAGGCCCCTTCTAACTGAAGCTTTCTTT.

The chain recombines TRBV2 with TRBJ2-1, with 8 nucleotides matching TRBD2. Germline-derived CDR1 and CDR2 are SNHLY and FYNNEI. Trimming at V came to 4 bases and at J to 8 bases, leaving 10 bases not matched to a gene. CDR3 length: 15 residues. The CDR3 loop is CASSVGRATFDEQFF. The CDR3 nucleotides are TGTGCCAGCAGTGTCGGGAGGGCCACTTTTGATGAGCAGTTCTTC.

The chain has TRBV5-5 and TRBJ2-7, with 11 bases that match TRBD2. In germline, CDR1 is SGHKS, CDR2 YYEKEE (reference sequence). The CDR3 is made up of 15 amino acids. V trimming: 0 bases; J trimming: 3 bases; junction bases outside the gene matches: 2. The CDR3: CASSLGGLAVYEQYF. The CDR3 DNA is TGTGCCAGCAGCTTGGGGGGACTAGCGGTCTACGAGCAGTACTTC.

The chain is built from TRBV27 and TRBJ2-2; TRBD2 aligns across 9 bases. The CDR3 sequence is 15 residues long. CDR1 is MNHEY and CDR2 is SMNVEV in the germline V gene (reference sequence). J lost 6 bases, V lost 2 bases, and 4 bases had no gene match. The CDR3 sequence is CASSLTGTSPGELFF. The CDR3 coding sequence is TGTGCCAGCAGTTTAACGGGGACTAGCCCCGGGGAGCTGTTTTTT.